This TCR beta chain came from a study of PD-L1 blockade in urothelial cancer. Study background: Prior chemotherapy regimens per patient numbered 0 to 3. When blood samples were assessed, the median T cell count was 141,255.

Clones were read by immunoSEQ multiplex PCR, and TCRdb kept only the in-frame ones, dropping some. The profile shows about 74,000 clones, roughly 90% of them singletons. The CDR3 covers 13 residues. The V gene lost 5 bases and the J gene lost 2 bases, with 9 bases spanning the gap. The germline CDR1 and CDR2 sequences are PRHDT and FYEKMQ (reference sequence). Study findings and constraints: Patients who had durable benefit saw their tumor-associated blood clones expand more at 3 weeks.

Time point denoted: pretreatment peripheral blood. Per-patient samples, pretreatment and on-treatment, numbered 1 to 8. In this sample, this clone turned up once. The antigen remains unidentified. The sequenced sample was PBMCs, obtained around atezolizumab (anti-PD-L1) treatment. This receptor was obtained from a man in his 70s with urothelial cancer. The genes are TRBV13 and TRBJ2-5; D is perhaps TRBD2 (5 bases). The CDR3 sequence: CASSNRGQETQYF. DNA for the CDR3: TGTGCCAGCAGCAACAGAGGGCAAGAGACCCAGTACTTC.